This TCR beta chain is from a study of blood T cell repertoires in COVID-19. On the study more broadly: The United States, Italy and Spain supplied acute and convalescent COVID-19 samples. Nucleic acid was either cDNA or gDNA, and it came from T cells, B-cell-depleted T cells, or PBMCs.

Sequenced by immunoSEQ multiplex PCR; TCRdb stores in-frame clones only, minus some. Of about 99,000 clones in the sample, around 79% were seen once. By its share, this clone is medium-sized. The germline CDR1 and CDR2 sequences are MNHEY and SMNVEV (reference sequence). The CDR3 is 17 residues long. Trimming removed 1 base from V and 5 bases from J; junction bases left unmatched: 5. V usage is TRBV27 and J usage is TRBJ2-1, with 13 bases aligning to TRBD2. This clonotype was obtained from a woman older than 75 with active or convalescent COVID-19. The sequenced sample consisted of peripheral blood. The CDR3 here is CASSLWTSGSRDNEQFF. Here the CDR3 DNA reads TGTGCCAGCAGTTTATGGACTAGCGGGAGTAGGGACAATGAGCAGTTCTTC.